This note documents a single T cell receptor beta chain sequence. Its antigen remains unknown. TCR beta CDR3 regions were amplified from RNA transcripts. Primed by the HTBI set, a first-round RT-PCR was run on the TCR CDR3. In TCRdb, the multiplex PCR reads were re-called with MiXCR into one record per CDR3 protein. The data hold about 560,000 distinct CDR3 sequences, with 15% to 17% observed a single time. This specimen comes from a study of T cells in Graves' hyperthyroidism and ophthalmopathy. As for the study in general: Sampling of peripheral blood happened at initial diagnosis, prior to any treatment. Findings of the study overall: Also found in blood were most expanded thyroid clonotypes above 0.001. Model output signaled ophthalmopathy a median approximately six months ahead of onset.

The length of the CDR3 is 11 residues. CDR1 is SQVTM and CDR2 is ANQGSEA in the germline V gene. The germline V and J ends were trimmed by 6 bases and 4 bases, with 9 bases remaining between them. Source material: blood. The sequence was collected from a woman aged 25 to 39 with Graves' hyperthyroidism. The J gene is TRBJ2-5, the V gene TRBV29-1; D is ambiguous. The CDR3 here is CSVESPETQYF. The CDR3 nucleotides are TGCAGCGTCGAGAGTCCAGAGACCCAGTACTTC.